This is a list of T cell receptor beta chains from one sample in a study of blood T cells in healthy people across ages. Each CDR3 protein gets one entry after TCRdb re-called the 5' RACE reads with MiXCR. This table has hundreds of thousands of distinct CDR3 sequences, 45% to 50% appearing once. Sequencing was carried out using blood. The receptors stem from a woman aged 60-75 years in good health. Each CDR3 is given with its conserved first and last residue.

cdr3_aa: CSARSLGQGAGNEQFF; v_call: TRBV20-1; j_call: TRBJ2-1
cdr3_aa: CASCSNPGLAGGEQYF; v_call: TRBV13; j_call: TRBJ2-7
cdr3_aa: CASSGQVNYEQYF; v_call: TRBV18; j_call: TRBJ2-7
cdr3_aa: CASSLVPSWGQGYEQFF; v_call: TRBV11-2; j_call: TRBJ2-1
cdr3_aa: CASSLSGTTPYEQYF; v_call: TRBV7-2; j_call: TRBJ2-7
cdr3_aa: CASSLAGQGHGELFF; v_call: TRBV5-1; j_call: TRBJ2-2
cdr3_aa: CAISESVGSGTPYEQYF; v_call: TRBV10-3; j_call: TRBJ2-7
cdr3_aa: CATSPRGMAGASYGQYF; v_call: TRBV15; j_call: TRBJ2-7
cdr3_aa: CSAPSGSFDEQYF; v_call: TRBV20-1; j_call: -
cdr3_aa: CAISHDRGADTQYF; v_call: TRBV10-3; j_call: TRBJ2-3
cdr3_aa: CASSREDSPLYEQYF; v_call: TRBV6-5; j_call: TRBJ2-7
cdr3_aa: CASSLDAVATNEKLFF; v_call: TRBV4-3; j_call: TRBJ1-4
cdr3_aa: CSATNYEQYF; v_call: TRBV20-1; j_call: TRBJ2-7
cdr3_aa: CSARDSQEAFF; v_call: TRBV20-1; j_call: TRBJ1-1
cdr3_aa: CASSLLGQGRSEQYF; v_call: TRBV7-8; j_call: TRBJ2-7
cdr3_aa: CASSQGVAGGETQYF; v_call: TRBV4-2; j_call: TRBJ2-5
cdr3_aa: CSVGQGGWNEQFF; v_call: TRBV29-1; j_call: TRBJ2-1
cdr3_aa: CASSPTVIGTRYF; v_call: TRBV7-2; j_call: TRBJ2-7
cdr3_aa: CASSFISGISTDTQYF; v_call: TRBV27; j_call: TRBJ2-3
cdr3_aa: CSARLQENTEAFF; v_call: TRBV20-1; j_call: TRBJ1-1
cdr3_aa: CATRDGMNTEAFF; v_call: TRBV24-1; j_call: TRBJ1-1
cdr3_aa: CAHPRVSTHNEQFF; v_call: TRBV9; j_call: TRBJ2-1
cdr3_aa: CSASLAGGTDTQYF; v_call: TRBV20-1; j_call: TRBJ2-3
cdr3_aa: CASSGTSGSVTDTQYF; v_call: TRBV9; j_call: TRBJ2-3
cdr3_aa: CASSGTGGLNQPQHF; v_call: TRBV6-2/TRBV6-3; j_call: TRBJ1-5
cdr3_aa: CSARPGGPRNEQFF; v_call: TRBV20-1; j_call: TRBJ2-1
cdr3_aa: CGATGGMFTEAFF; v_call: TRBV20-1; j_call: TRBJ1-1
cdr3_aa: CASRKQETNEQFF; v_call: TRBV7-2; j_call: TRBJ2-1
cdr3_aa: CASKKAGPGETQFF; v_call: TRBV27; j_call: TRBJ2-1
cdr3_aa: CATGTAGTSGKGSYNEQFF; v_call: TRBV24-1; j_call: TRBJ2-1
cdr3_aa: CASSRSSGRSYEQYF; v_call: TRBV12-3/TRBV12-4; j_call: TRBJ2-7
cdr3_aa: CASTDGLRGYTF; v_call: TRBV6-6; j_call: TRBJ1-2
cdr3_aa: CASSRRQGQETQYF; v_call: TRBV28; j_call: TRBJ2-5
cdr3_aa: CASSLWDRINEQYF; v_call: TRBV28; j_call: TRBJ2-7
cdr3_aa: CAWSVWGKETQYF; v_call: TRBV30; j_call: -
cdr3_aa: CASSKTGAGRGEQYF; v_call: TRBV11-3; j_call: TRBJ2-7
cdr3_aa: CASSRTLRDRGSGANVLTF; v_call: TRBV28; j_call: TRBJ2-6
cdr3_aa: CASSPSGRGSFGETQYF; v_call: TRBV25-1; j_call: TRBJ2-5
cdr3_aa: CASTPPWGDSYEQYF; v_call: TRBV5-1; j_call: -
cdr3_aa: CASSQEGGNQPQHF; v_call: TRBV5-1; j_call: TRBJ1-5
cdr3_aa: CSAPGGAYGYTF; v_call: TRBV29-1; j_call: TRBJ1-2